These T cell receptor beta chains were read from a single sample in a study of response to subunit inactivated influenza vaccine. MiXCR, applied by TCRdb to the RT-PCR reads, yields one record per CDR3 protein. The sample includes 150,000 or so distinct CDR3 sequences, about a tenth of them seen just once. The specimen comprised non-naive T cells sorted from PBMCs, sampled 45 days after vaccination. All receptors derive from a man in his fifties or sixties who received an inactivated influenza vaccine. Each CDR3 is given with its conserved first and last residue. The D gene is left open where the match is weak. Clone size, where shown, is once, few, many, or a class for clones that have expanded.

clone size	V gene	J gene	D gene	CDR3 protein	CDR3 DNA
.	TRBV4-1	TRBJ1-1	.	CASSQDLGVTEAFF	TGCGCCAGCAGCCAAGATCTTGGAGTGACTGAAGCTTTCTTT
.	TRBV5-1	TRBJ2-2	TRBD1	CASSFGTGAGTGELFF	TGCGCCAGCAGCTTCGGGACAGGGGCTGGGACCGGGGAGCTGTTTTTT
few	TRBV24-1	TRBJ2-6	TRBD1	CAASTGTGISGANVLTF	TGTGCCGCTTCGACCGGGACAGGGATCTCTGGGGCCAACGTCCTGACTTTC
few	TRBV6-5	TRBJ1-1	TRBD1	CASSLQGTGGGTEAFF	TGTGCCAGCAGTCTACAGGGGACGGGGGGAGGCACTGAAGCTTTCTTT
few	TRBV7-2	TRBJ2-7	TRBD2	CASSQRTSSYEQYF	TGTGCCAGCAGCCAAAGGACTAGCTCTTACGAGCAGTACTTC
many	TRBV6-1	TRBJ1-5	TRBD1	CASSPGTGFGQPQHF	TGTGCCAGCAGTCCCGGGACAGGGTTCGGTCAGCCCCAGCATTTT
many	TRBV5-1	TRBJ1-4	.	CASSLDNPREKLFF	TGCGCCAGCAGCTTGGATAACCCGCGTGAAAAACTGTTTTTT
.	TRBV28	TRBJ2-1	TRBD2	CASSQLAGGRNEQFF	TGTGCCAGCAGTCAACTAGCGGGAGGACGCAATGAGCAGTTCTTC
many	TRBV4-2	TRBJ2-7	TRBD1	CASSHSEGTGAGEQYF	TGTGCCAGCAGCCATAGCGAGGGGACAGGGGCGGGCGAGCAGTACTTC
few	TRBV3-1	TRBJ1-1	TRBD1	CASSQLGQGDAFF	TGTGCCAGCAGCCAACTCGGACAGGGTGACGCTTTCTTT
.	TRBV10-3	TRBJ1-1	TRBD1	CAIKGTGNMNTEAFF	TGTGCCATCAAAGGGACAGGGAACATGAACACTGAAGCTTTCTTT
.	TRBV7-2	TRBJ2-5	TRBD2	CASSILAGGPETQYF	TGTGCCAGCAGCATACTAGCGGGGGGGCCAGAGACCCAGTACTTC
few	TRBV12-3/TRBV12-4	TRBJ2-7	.	CASSPYNNEQYF	TGTGCCAGCAGTCCTTATAATAACGAGCAGTACTTC
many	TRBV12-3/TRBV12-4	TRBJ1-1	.	CASRQEQNTEAFF	TGTGCCAGCAGACAGGAGCAGAACACTGAAGCTTTCTTT
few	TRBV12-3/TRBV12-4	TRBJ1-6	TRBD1	CASSLGGTVNSPLHF	TGTGCCAGCAGTTTAGGGGGGACAGTGAATTCACCCCTCCACTTT
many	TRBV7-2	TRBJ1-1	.	CASSLGGTKGEAFF	TGTGCCAGCAGCTTAGGGGGGACGAAGGGAGAAGCTTTCTTT
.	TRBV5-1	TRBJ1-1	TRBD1	CASSMTGDKNTEAFF	TGCGCCAGCAGCATGACAGGGGACAAGAACACTGAAGCTTTCTTT
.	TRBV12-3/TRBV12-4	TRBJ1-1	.	CASSLSGLVNTEAFF	TGTGCCAGCAGTCTCTCAGGGTTAGTGAACACTGAAGCTTTCTTT
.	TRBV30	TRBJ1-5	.	CAWTENSNQPQHF	TGTGCCTGGACCGAAAATAGCAATCAGCCCCAGCATTTT
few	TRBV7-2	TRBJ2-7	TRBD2	CASSLARRAGAYEQYF	TGTGCCAGCAGCTTAGCCCGACGAGCGGGGGCCTACGAGCAGTACTTC
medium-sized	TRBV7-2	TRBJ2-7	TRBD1	CASSSDRGNSYEQYF	TGTGCCAGCAGCTCCGACAGGGGGAATTCCTACGAGCAGTACTTC
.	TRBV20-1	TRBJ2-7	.	CSAPARGTLSYEQYF	TGCAGTGCCCCGGCCCGGGGAACACTCTCCTACGAGCAGTACTTC
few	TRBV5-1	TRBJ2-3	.	CASSLYNPSTDTQYF	TGCGCCAGCAGCTTGTACAACCCAAGCACAGATACGCAGTATTTT
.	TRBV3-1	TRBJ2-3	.	CASSQGGAVRGTQYF	TGTGCCAGCAGCCAGGGAGGAGCTGTGCGGGGTACGCAGTATTTT
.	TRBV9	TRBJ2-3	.	CASSVGLGITDTQYF	TGTGCCAGCAGCGTAGGTCTGGGGATAACAGATACGCAGTATTTT
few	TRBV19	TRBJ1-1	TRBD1	CASRNRGGETEAFF	TGTGCCAGTAGAAACAGGGGGGGTGAGACTGAAGCTTTCTTT
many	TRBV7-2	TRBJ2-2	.	CASSLAGGNGELFF	TGTGCCAGCAGCTTAGCGGGGGGAAACGGGGAGCTGTTTTTT
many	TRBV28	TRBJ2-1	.	CASSLRYTRDEQFF	TGTGCCAGCAGTTTAAGGTACACGAGGGATGAGCAGTTCTTC
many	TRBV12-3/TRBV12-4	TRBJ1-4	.	CASSPLGGFNEKLFF	TGTGCCAGCAGCCCTCTCGGGGGGTTTAATGAAAAACTGTTTTTT
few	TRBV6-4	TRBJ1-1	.	CASKDFEGAEAFF	TGTGCCAGCAAGGACTTCGAGGGCGCTGAAGCTTTCTTT
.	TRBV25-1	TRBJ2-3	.	CASSMKGGSQSDTQYF	TGTGCCAGCAGTATGAAAGGAGGCAGTCAGTCGGATACGCAGTATTTT
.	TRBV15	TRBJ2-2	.	CATSSRTDTGELFF	TGTGCCACCAGCTCCAGGACGGACACCGGGGAGCTGTTTTTT
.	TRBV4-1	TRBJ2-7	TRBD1	CASSQVFRGPYEQYF	TGCGCCAGCAGCCAAGTTTTCAGGGGGCCCTACGAGCAGTACTTC
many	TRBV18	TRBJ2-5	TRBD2	CASSLGLAGGIIQETQYF	TGTGCCAGCTCACTTGGACTAGCGGGAGGGATCATTCAAGAGACCCAGTACTTC
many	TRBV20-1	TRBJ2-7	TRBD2	CSGLAEYEQYF	TGCAGTGGGCTAGCGGAATACGAGCAGTACTTC
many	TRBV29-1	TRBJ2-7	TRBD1	CSAGQGTTYEQYF	TGCAGCGCCGGACAGGGAACGACCTACGAGCAGTACTTC
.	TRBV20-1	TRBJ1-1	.	CSARDPADFGNTEAFF	TGCAGTGCTAGAGATCCGGCAGATTTCGGGAACACTGAAGCTTTCTTT
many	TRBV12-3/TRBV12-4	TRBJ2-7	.	CASSRGGGYEQYF	TGTGCCAGCAGCCGCGGGGGCGGGTACGAGCAGTACTTC
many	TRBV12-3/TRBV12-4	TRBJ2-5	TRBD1	CASSLETGSETQYF	TGTGCCAGCAGTCTAGAGACAGGGTCGGAGACCCAGTACTTC
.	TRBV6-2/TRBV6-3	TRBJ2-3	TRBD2	CASTLRGADTQYF	TGTGCCAGCACTTTGCGGGGGGCAGATACGCAGTATTTT
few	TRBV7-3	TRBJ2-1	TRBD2	CASSLVGTSGYNEQFF	TGTGCCAGCAGCTTGGTTGGAACTAGCGGATACAATGAGCAGTTCTTC
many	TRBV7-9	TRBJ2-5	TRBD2	CASSPTSVQETQYF	TGTGCCAGCAGCCCGACTAGCGTTCAAGAGACCCAGTACTTC
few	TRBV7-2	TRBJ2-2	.	CASRPPGLSTGELFF	TGTGCCAGCAGGCCTCCGGGACTCTCCACCGGGGAGCTGTTTTTT
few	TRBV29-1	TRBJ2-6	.	CSVRLNSGANVLTF	TGCAGCGTTCGACTGAACTCTGGGGCCAACGTCCTGACTTTC
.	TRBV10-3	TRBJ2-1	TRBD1	CAIKSTGGASYNEQFF	TGTGCCATCAAATCGACAGGGGGCGCCTCCTACAATGAGCAGTTCTTC
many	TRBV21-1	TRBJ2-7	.	CASSKKGALVSYEQYF	TGTGCCAGCAGCAAAAAGGGGGCCCTTGTATCCTACGAGCAGTACTTC
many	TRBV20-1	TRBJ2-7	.	CSARERGEGYEQYF	TGCAGTGCTAGGGAAAGGGGGGAGGGCTACGAGCAGTACTTC
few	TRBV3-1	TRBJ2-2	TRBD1	CASSLGTGGTGELFF	TGTGCCAGCAGCCTCGGGACAGGGGGCACCGGGGAGCTGTTTTTT
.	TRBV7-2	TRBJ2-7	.	CASSLGPYEQCF	TGTGCCAGCAGCCTCGGACCGTACGAGCAGTGCTTC